Following are 3 T cell receptor beta chains from one sample sequenced in a study of shared clonotypes between healthy human individuals. The method was immunoSEQ multiplex PCR; TCRdb's version includes in-frame clones alone and lacks a portion of them. The table records about 730,000 clones, 72% of them present only once. The sequenced material came from memory CD4+ T cells sorted from blood. Described subset: CD45RA-negative fraction. Every receptor here comes from a woman in her 30s in good health.

The table lists this clone with a count of one. The V call is TRBV11-2, the J call TRBJ2-5; D is ambiguous. Germline-derived CDR1 and CDR2 are SGHAT and FQNNGV. The CDR3 extends over 14 amino acids. Trimming took 3 bases from V and 0 from J, leaving 8 bases between them. Here the CDR3 reads CASSFTDHQETQYF. In DNA, the CDR3 is TGTGCCAGCAGCTTTACAGACCACCAAGAGACCCAGTACTTC.

The chain recombines TRBV19 with TRBJ2-5; the match to TRBD2 covers 9 bases. This CDR3 is built from 15 residues. V lost 2 bases and J lost 4; bases outside the gene matches: 5. Germline CDR1 and CDR2: LNHDA and SQIVND (reference sequence). The CDR3 loop reads CASSILASGTETQYF. The CDR3 DNA reads as TGTGCCAGTAGTATACTGGCTAGCGGGACAGAGACCCAGTACTTC.

V gene TRBV7-2 combines with J gene TRBJ2-7; 8 positions match TRBD2. Germline CDR1 reads SGHTA; CDR2 reads FQGNSA. Unmatched junction bases numbered 5, after V lost 1 base and J lost 3 bases. This CDR3 contains 15 residues. The DNA of the CDR3 is TGTGCCAGCAGCTTAGGGGCTAGCGGGTTCTACGAGCAGTACTTC. Protein sequence: CASSLGASGFYEQYF. Combining the CDR3 with reference TRBV7-2 and TRBJ2-7 gives the whole variable domain GAGVSQSPSNKVTEKGKDVELRCDPISGHTALYWYRQSLGQGLEFLIYFQGNSAPDKSGLPSDRFSAERTGGSVSTLTIQRTQQEDSAVYLCASSLGASGFYEQYFGPGTRLTVT.